These 21 T cell receptor beta chains share one sample of origin, sequenced in a study of blood T cell repertoires in COVID-19 (dated by TCRdb to the early 2020s). The library relied on the immunoSEQ multiplex PCR assay. In TCRdb, the immuneACCESS table is reduced to in-frame sequences with V and J assigned. These tables do not hold every clone; where another copy was compared, an unresolved V gene accounts for under half, and the others remain unexplained. The sample yields 250,000 to 400,000 clones; 85% to 90% were counted once. The ten largest account for roughly 2.9% of the sample. Input material: peripheral blood. The receptors come from a woman aged 25-40 years with COVID-19, enrolled during active disease.

This clone was observed a few times. J is TRBJ1-5 and V is TRBV30; 7 bases match TRBD1. The CDR3 spans 20 residues. Trimming removed 3 bases from V and 0 bases from J; junction bases left unmatched: 20. Germline CDR1 GTSNPN, CDR2 SVGIG (reference sequence). The CDR3 coding sequence is TGTGCCTGGAGCCTACCGGGACAGCCCTCAATAACTTATAGCAATCAGCCCCAGCATTTT. This codes for CAWSLPGQPSITYSNQPQHF.

The chain couples TRBV28 to TRBJ1-1, with TRBD1 matching over 9 bases. CDR1 is MDHEN and CDR2 is SYDVKM in the germline V gene. Trimming cost V 3 bases and J 2 bases; bases outside gene matches: 7. This CDR3 region has 16 residues. The CDR3 loop is CASSFFGTGLNTEAFF. The CDR3 DNA follows: TGTGCCAGCAGTTTTTTCGGGACAGGGCTTAACACTGAAGCTTTCTTT.

J is TRBJ2-5 and V is TRBV28; the D is unclear. In germline, CDR1 is MDHEN, CDR2 SYDVKM. The CDR3 runs 11 residues. V lost 5 bases, J lost 6 bases, and 7 bases lay in between. The CDR3 DNA reads TGTGCCAGCAGTAATTCTCAGACCCAGTACTTC. It translates to CASSNSQTQYF.

This chain connects TRBV7-3 to TRBJ2-2; 7 bases map to TRBD2. This CDR3 has 15 residues. V shed 4 bases and J 2 bases; nucleotides not matched to a gene: 4. In germline, CDR1 is SGHTA, CDR2 FQGTGA. The CDR3 spells CASSSTSVNTGELFF. The CDR3 bases are TGTGCCAGCAGCTCCACTAGCGTAAACACCGGGGAGCTGTTTTTT.

This rearrangement joins TRBV6-5 to TRBJ2-1; TRBD1 might be the D (6 bases). Germline V gives CDR1 MNHEY, CDR2 SVGAGI. The CDR3 runs 13 residues. V lost 6 bases, J lost 5 bases, and 11 bases lay in between. DNA of the CDR3: TGTGCCAGCAGCCCACAGGGAGACAATGAGCAGTTCTTC. It specifies CASSPQGDNEQFF.

The chain uses TRBV6-5 and TRBJ1-1; tentatively, D is TRBD1 (5 bases). The CDR3 contains 15 residues. Between the trimmed V and J ends, which lost 2 bases and 5 bases, there was a span of 15 bases. Germline V gene sequence: CDR1 MNHEY, CDR2 SVGAGI. CDR3 amino acids: CASSYDPQGNTEAFF. The CDR3 DNA reads as TGTGCCAGCAGTTACGATCCCCAGGGAAATACTGAAGCTTTCTTT.

On this clone: This sample includes further DNA sequences coding for the same CDR3. The V gene is TRBV6-5, the J gene TRBJ1-1, with 9 nucleotides matching TRBD1. Looked up from germline, CDR1 is MNHEY and CDR2 is SVGAGI. This CDR3 has 14 residues. Trimming cost V 6 bases and J 0 bases; bases outside gene matches: 2. CDR3 in DNA: TGTGCCAGCAGGGGGGACAGGGTGAACACTGAAGCTTTCTTT. It is translated as CASRGDRVNTEAFF.

This clone occurred once. The chain combines TRBV14 with TRBJ1-4, with TRBD1 matching 8 bases. Germline CDR1 reads SGHDN; CDR2 reads FVKESK. The CDR3 is 13 residues long. V shed 5 bases, J shed 7 bases, and the junction held 3 bases outside the gene matches. CDR3 loop: CASSTGTGEKLFF. The CDR3 DNA reads TGTGCCAGCAGCACAGGGACAGGTGAAAAACTGTTTTTT. Drawing the rest from reference TRBV14 and TRBJ1-4, the complete variable domain is EAGVTQFPSHSVIEKGQTVTLRCDPISGHDNLYWYRRVMGKEIKFLLHFVKESKQDESGMPNNRFLAERTGGTYSTLKVQPAELEDSGVYFCASSTGTGEKLFFGSGTQLSVL.

The genes are TRBV28 and TRBJ1-1; no clear D gene. V shed 5 bases and J shed 4 bases, with 11 bases lying between them. Germline CDR1 and CDR2: MDHEN and SYDVKM. The CDR3 contains 13 residues. CDR3: CASSPTWFTEAFF. The CDR3 DNA is TGTGCCAGCAGTCCTACTTGGTTCACTGAAGCTTTCTTT.

The chain couples TRBV27 to TRBJ2-7; 7 bases match TRBD1. The trim removed 3 bases at V and 2 bases at J, leaving 4 bases unmatched. The CDR3 length is 14 residues. Germline V CDR1 and CDR2: MNHEY, SMNVEV (reference sequence). CDR3 loop: CASSLDRFTYEQYF. The CDR3 DNA reads as TGTGCCAGCAGTTTGGACAGGTTTACCTACGAGCAGTACTTC.

The sample holds a few counts of this clone. The chain employs TRBV5-1 and TRBJ1-2; no reliable D call. Germline assignment: CDR1 SGHRS and CDR2 YFSETQ. The CDR3 is 12 amino acids. The V end lost 5 bases, the J end lost 5 bases, and 10 bases lay between the germline ends. The CDR3 sequence is CASRPGEYGYTF. CDR3 nucleotides: TGCGCCAGCAGGCCAGGCGAGTATGGCTACACCTTC.

The rearrangement joins TRBV5-1 to TRBJ2-7, with 9 positions matching TRBD2. This CDR3 is 15 amino acids long. With 0 bases clipped from V and 5 bases from J, the junction kept 6 bases outside the gene matches. Germline-derived CDR1 and CDR2 are SGHRS and YFSETQ. CDR3 DNA sequence: TGCGCCAGCAGCTTGGAAGGACTAGCGACGGACGAGCAGTACTTC. Encoded protein: CASSLEGLATDEQYF.

This clone was recorded only once. Within the sample, other DNA sequences also encode this same CDR3. V and J are TRBV5-1 and TRBJ2-7; a weak D match, TRBD1 (5 bases). V was shortened by 0 bases and J by 1 base, with 8 bases between the two germline ends. Germline V lookup: CDR1 SGHRS, CDR2 YFSETQ. The CDR3 contains 14 residues. The chain's CDR3 is CASSLDRSSYEQYF. The CDR3 bases are TGCGCCAGCAGCTTGGACAGGTCTTCCTACGAGCAGTACTTC.

The count of this clone is one. V gene TRBV6-5 combines with J gene TRBJ1-1, with D tentatively TRBD1 (5 bases). This CDR3 comprises 15 residues. CDR1 and CDR2 from the germline V gene are MNHEY and SVGAGI. V was pared by 4 bases and J by 1 base, with 13 bases between. Here the CDR3 DNA reads TGTGCCAGCAGTTTAGGGGCTTTTGGGAACACTGAAGCTTTCTTT. It is translated as CASSLGAFGNTEAFF.

This chain connects TRBV5-6 to TRBJ2-7, with TRBD2 identical over 9 bases. V shed 0 bases and J 6 bases; nucleotides not matched to a gene: 10. The CDR3 length is 16 residues. The V gene's germline CDR1 is SGHDT and CDR2 YYEEEE. The CDR3 DNA sequence: TGTGCCAGCAGCTTGGTCTGGTCGCGGGAGGGGGGCGAGCAGTACTTC. This sequence encodes CASSLVWSREGGEQYF.

The chain couples TRBV7-9 to TRBJ2-6; D is possibly TRBD1 (6 bases). The V gene's germline CDR1 is SEHNR and CDR2 FQNEAQ (reference sequence). V was trimmed by 5 bases and J by 4 bases, leaving 12 bases between them. The CDR3 length is 15 residues. CDR3 loop: CASSPGVQGANVLTF. CDR3 in DNA: TGTGCCAGCAGCCCAGGGGTACAGGGGGCCAACGTCCTGACTTTC.

The chain combines TRBV5-1 with TRBJ2-5; D perhaps matches TRBD2 (5 bases). The germline V gene has CDR1 SGHRS and CDR2 YFSETQ. This CDR3 region has 14 residues. Deletions cut 3 bases from V and 1 base from J, with 10 bases between. CDR3 nucleotide sequence: TGCGCCAGCAGCTCGGCGGGTACCCAAGAGACCCAGTACTTC. It is translated as CASSSAGTQETQYF.

The chain carries TRBV5-1 and TRBJ2-7, with a possible D match to TRBD1 (6 bases). The CDR3 covers 15 residues. Trimming shortened V by 0 bases and J by 0 bases, and 10 bases separated the two germline ends. Germline assignment: CDR1 SGHRS and CDR2 YFSETQ. The CDR3 here is CASSLAQGTSYEQYF. CDR3 DNA: TGCGCCAGCAGCTTGGCCCAGGGGACCTCCTACGAGCAGTACTTC.

The rearrangement links TRBV7-9 to TRBJ2-3; 8 nucleotides agree with TRBD1. V lost 4 bases, J lost 4 bases, and 1 base stayed unmatched. Germline V CDR1 and CDR2: SEHNR, FQNEAQ (reference sequence). The CDR3 extends over 13 amino acids. CDR3 residues: CASSSGGADTQYF. The CDR3 DNA is TGTGCCAGCAGCTCAGGGGGCGCAGATACGCAGTATTTT.

V is TRBV24-1 and J is TRBJ1-6; 10 nucleotides align to TRBD1. The CDR3 is 19 residues long. Germline lookup yields CDR1 KGHDR and CDR2 SFDVKD. V gave up 3 bases and J gave up 5 bases; unmatched junction bases: 12. The CDR3 loop reads CATSDPSPGQGQNNSPLHF. Here the CDR3 DNA reads TGTGCCACCAGTGATCCCAGCCCGGGACAGGGGCAGAATAATTCACCCCTCCACTTT.

V gene TRBV3-1 (or the pseudogene TRBV3-2) combines with J gene TRBJ1-2; tentative D call: TRBD1 (6 bases). The V gene lost 3 bases and the J gene lost 2 bases, with 10 bases spanning the gap. This CDR3 spans 14 amino acids. CDR1 is LGHDT and CDR2 is YNNKEL in the germline V gene (reference sequence). The CDR3 nucleotides are TGTGCCAGCAGCCACCGGGACATGAACTATGGCTACACCTTC. This translates into CASSHRDMNYGYTF.